These T cell receptor beta chains were read from a single sample in a study of T cells after yellow fever vaccination. TCRdb re-analysed the 5' RACE reads in MiXCR, keeping a single row per CDR3 protein. The sample has under 250,000 distinct CDR3 sequences, less than 3.5% seen once. The starting material was CD4+ T cells sorted from PBMCs, obtained 10 days after the yellow fever booster vaccination. All receptors come from a man between 18 and 35 years old who received the YFV17D yellow fever vaccine. The CDR3 runs from the conserved cysteine through the conserved F or W. D genes are given only for firm matches. Clone size is stated in some rows and not others, as once, few, many or a class when expanded.

>many|TRBJ1-1|TRBD1|TRBV20-1
TGCAGTGCCCTCGGACAGGGGCGGGACACTGAAGCTTTCTTT
CSALGQGRDTEAFF
>-|TRBJ2-1|-|TRBV6-4
TGTGCCAGTTCTACAGGAGGTCTGTCGGCGCGTGAGCAGTTCTTC
CASSTGGLSAREQFF
>many|TRBJ2-5|TRBD2|TRBV5-1
TGCGCCAGCAGCCGCCTAGCGGGGGGTGCGGAGACCCAGTACTTC
CASSRLAGGAETQYF
>few|TRBJ2-1|-|TRBV12-3/TRBV12-4
TGTGCCAGCAGTTTCCAGCCCGGCTACAATGAGCAGTTCTTC
CASSFQPGYNEQFF
>-|TRBJ1-1|TRBD1|TRBV6-2/TRBV6-3
TGTGCCAGCAACGTCCGGGACAGCAAGGCTTTCTTT
CASNVRDSKAFF
>-|TRBJ1-6|-|TRBV12-3/TRBV12-4
TGTGCCAGCAGTTTCGGGGTGGATTCACCCCTCCACTTT
CASSFGVDSPLHF
>many|TRBJ1-1|TRBD1|TRBV20-1
TGCAGTGCTAAGACAGGGGCGATGAACACTGAAGCTTTCTTT
CSAKTGAMNTEAFF
>many|TRBJ1-5|-|TRBV12-3/TRBV12-4
TGTGCCAGCAGTTTACGCGAGGGAAATCAGCCCCAGCATTTT
CASSLREGNQPQHF
>many|TRBJ2-5|-|TRBV12-3/TRBV12-4
TGTGCCAGCATGAGGTCTGGGCGGGAGACCCAGTACTTC
CASMRSGRETQYF
>many|TRBJ1-1|TRBD1|TRBV15
TGTGCCACCAGCAGAGGAGACGGTGACAGGGTTGGCACTGAAGCTTTCTTT
CATSRGDGDRVGTEAFF
>many|TRBJ2-7|-|TRBV7-2
TGTGCCAGCAGCCGCGCAGTCTACGAGCAGTACTTC
CASSRAVYEQYF
>few|TRBJ1-1|-|TRBV19
TGTGCCAGTACCGCGACGGGGGGGGCCTCTGAAGCTTTCTTT
CASTATGGASEAFF
>few|TRBJ1-1|-|TRBV12-3/TRBV12-4
TGTGCCAGCAGCGCCAACCGTGGCACTGAAGCTTTCTTT
CASSANRGTEAFF
>many|TRBJ2-3|TRBD1|TRBV7-2
TGTGCCAGCAGCTTGGCGGAGAGACAGGGAATCCCAGATACGCAGTATTTT
CASSLAERQGIPDTQYF
>many|TRBJ2-7|-|TRBV5-1
TGCGCCAGCAGCTTCACAGGATCATACGAGCAGTACTTC
CASSFTGSYEQYF
>-|TRBJ1-5|-|TRBV18
TGTGCCAGCTCACCAAACAGTAATTTAAAACAGCCCCAGCATTTT
CASSPNSNLKQPQHF
>many|TRBJ1-4|-|TRBV12-3/TRBV12-4
TGTGCCAGCAGTCCAGGGACGAGAGGTATTCGTGGTATCTGTTTT
CASSPGTRGIRGICF
>many|TRBJ2-1|-|TRBV20-1
TGCAGTGCTAGAGAGGACCGGCTTTCCTACAATGAGCAGTTCTTC
CSAREDRLSYNEQFF
>many|TRBJ2-2|TRBD1|TRBV4-3
TGCGCCAGCAGCAGACGAACTATGACTTTTCCGGGACAGGAGAACACCGGGGAGCTGTTTTTT
CASSRRTMTFPGQENTGELFF
>few|TRBJ2-6|-|TRBV5-1
TGCGCCAGCAGCTTGGGTCCCGGGACGGGGGCCAACGTCCTGACTTTC
CASSLGPGTGANVLTF
>many|TRBJ2-4|-|TRBV20-1
TGCAGTGCTCCCAAGGGGGACATTCAGTACTTC
CSAPKGDIQYF
>-|TRBJ1-4|TRBD1|TRBV6-1
TGTGCCAGCACAAACTGGGACAGGGACGAAAAACTGTTTTTT
CASTNWDRDEKLFF
>many|TRBJ1-1|-|TRBV4-1
TGCGCCAGCAGCCAAGCTTCGTGGGGCCGGGGTTTCTTT
CASSQASWGRGFF
>many|TRBJ1-3|-|TRBV5-1
TGCGCCAGCAGCTTGTTTCAGGCCAGCTCTGGAAACACCATATATTTT
CASSLFQASSGNTIYF
>many|TRBJ2-3|TRBD2|TRBV7-9
TGTGCCAGCATGCTAGCGGGGATCACAGATACGCAGTATTTT
CASMLAGITDTQYF
>-|TRBJ2-7|-|TRBV11-3
TGTGCCAGCAGCTTAGAGGAACCTTACGAGCAGTACTTC
CASSLEEPYEQYF
>many|TRBJ2-3|-|TRBV5-1
TGCGCCAGCAGGACTCAGGGCTTCACAGATACGCAGTATTTT
CASRTQGFTDTQYF
>-|TRBJ2-5|-|TRBV6-2/TRBV6-3
TGTGCCAGCAGTTACTCGATCCCACAGTACCAAGAGACCCAGTACTTC
CASSYSIPQYQETQYF
>few|TRBJ2-7|-|TRBV3-1
TGTGCCAGCAGCCCGCACGGGACCCCTATAATCTACGAGCAGTACTTC
CASSPHGTPIIYEQYF
>many|TRBJ1-6|-|TRBV6-6
TGTGCCACTTCTAGCCGGAGCTCCTATAATTCACCCCTCCACTTT
CATSSRSSYNSPLHF
>-|TRBJ2-5|-|TRBV3-1
TGTGCCAGCAGCCAAGATCCGCGGGGGCAGACCCAGTACTTC
CASSQDPRGQTQYF
>many|TRBJ2-2|-|TRBV6-5
TGTGCCAGCAGTTACTCGATAATTCTGGGGGCGAGGACCGGGGAGCTGTTTTTT
CASSYSIILGARTGELFF
>-|TRBJ1-3|-|TRBV20-1
TGCAGTGCTCCGGGCAACTCTGGAAACACCATATATTTT
CSAPGNSGNTIYF
>-|TRBJ2-2|-|TRBV12-3/TRBV12-4
TGTGCCAGCAGTTCTCCCGGCGGGGAGCTGTTTTTT
CASSSPGGELFF
>many|TRBJ1-1|-|TRBV7-9
TGTGCCAGCAGCAACAATAGGGACCCCCGCAAAGCTTTCTTT
CASSNNRDPRKAFF
>many|TRBJ2-1|-|TRBV5-5
TGTGCCAGCAGCTGGGTCGGGAAAGACAATGAGCAGTTCTTC
CASSWVGKDNEQFF
>many|TRBJ1-2|TRBD1|TRBV27
TGTGCCAGCAGTCCAAGGACAGGCTACTATGGCTACACCTTC
CASSPRTGYYGYTF
>many|TRBJ2-3|-|TRBV6-4
TGTGCCAGCAGTGCCGATCGACAGGCTACAGATACGCAGTATTTT
CASSADRQATDTQYF
>many|TRBJ1-4|-|TRBV5-1
TGCGCCAGCAGCTTACAGACAACTAATGAAAAACTGTTTTTT
CASSLQTTNEKLFF
>many|TRBJ2-2|-|TRBV5-1
TGCGCCAGCAGCTTGGCCTGGGGCACGGACACCGGGGAGCTGTTTTTT
CASSLAWGTDTGELFF
>many|TRBJ1-1|TRBD1|TRBV19
TGTGCCAGTAGCCTCCGGGACAGGGGATTGGGCACTGAAGCTTTCTTT
CASSLRDRGLGTEAFF
>many|TRBJ2-5|-|TRBV15
TGTGCCACCAGCAGAGGACAGACACAAGAGACCCAGTACTTC
CATSRGQTQETQYF
>many|TRBJ2-2|TRBD1|TRBV7-8
TGTGCCAGCAGCTTAGTTTTGGGGACAGGGGGATCGAACACCGGGGAGCTGTTTTTT
CASSLVLGTGGSNTGELFF
>many|TRBJ2-4|-|TRBV4-1
TGCGCCAGCAGCCAAGGGCAGGGGACACAGAAAAACATTCAGTACTTC
CASSQGQGTQKNIQYF
>few|TRBJ2-3|-|TRBV7-3
TGTGCCAGTGGTAGGGGGGGGGATACGCAGTATTTT
CASGRGGDTQYF
>many|TRBJ2-7|TRBD1|TRBV5-6
TGTGCCAGCAGCTTCGACCGGACAGGGGTGAACGAGCAGTACTTC
CASSFDRTGVNEQYF
>many|TRBJ1-1|TRBD1|TRBV24-1
TGTGCCACCAGGGAGACAGGGAGTTTTGAAGCTTTCTTT
CATRETGSFEAFF
>many|TRBJ2-1|TRBD2|TRBV20-1
TGCAGTGCTAGTAGCGGGGACTCCTACAATGAGCAGTTCTTC
CSASSGDSYNEQFF
>few|TRBJ1-3|-|TRBV7-9
TGTGCCAGCAGCACGCGGACCGGGGGGGGCACCATATATTTT
CASSTRTGGGTIYF
>many|TRBJ2-7|-|TRBV4-2
TGTGCCAGCAGCCAAGATGCCCCGGGGGGCCGGATACTCTACGAGCAGTACTTC
CASSQDAPGGRILYEQYF
>many|TRBJ1-6|-|TRBV7-8
TGTGCCAGCAATCCTGCAGGGTGGAATTCACCCCTCCACTTT
CASNPAGWNSPLHF
>-|TRBJ1-5|TRBD1|TRBV11-1
TGTGCCAGCAGCCCTGGGACAGGTCCTAATCAGCCCCAGCATTTT
CASSPGTGPNQPQHF
>many|TRBJ2-5|-|TRBV18
TGTGCCAGCTCCCCAGGGACGGAAGAGACCCAGTACTTC
CASSPGTEETQYF
>-|TRBJ1-1|-|TRBV9
TGTGCCAGCGGGCCCGGAGGGGTTGAAACTGAAGCTTTCTTT
CASGPGGVETEAFF
>few|TRBJ2-3|TRBD2|TRBV9
TGTGCCAGCAGCGTGGCTAGCGGGTACCGCAGAGATACGCAGTATTTT
CASSVASGYRRDTQYF
>many|TRBJ1-2|-|TRBV20-1
TGCAGTGCCCTAAAGACAGAGGCGTTCTATGGCTACACCTTC
CSALKTEAFYGYTF
>many|TRBJ1-1|-|TRBV20-1
TGCAGTGCAAACAGCCTCATGAACACTGAAGCTTTCTTT
CSANSLMNTEAFF
>-|TRBJ2-7|-|TRBV7-2
TGTGCCAGCTCGGTGCGGGGAGAGGGGACCTACGAGCAGTACTTC
CASSVRGEGTYEQYF
>many|TRBJ1-2|-|TRBV7-9
TGTGCCAGCAGCCAGACAGAGATCTATGGCTACACCTTC
CASSQTEIYGYTF